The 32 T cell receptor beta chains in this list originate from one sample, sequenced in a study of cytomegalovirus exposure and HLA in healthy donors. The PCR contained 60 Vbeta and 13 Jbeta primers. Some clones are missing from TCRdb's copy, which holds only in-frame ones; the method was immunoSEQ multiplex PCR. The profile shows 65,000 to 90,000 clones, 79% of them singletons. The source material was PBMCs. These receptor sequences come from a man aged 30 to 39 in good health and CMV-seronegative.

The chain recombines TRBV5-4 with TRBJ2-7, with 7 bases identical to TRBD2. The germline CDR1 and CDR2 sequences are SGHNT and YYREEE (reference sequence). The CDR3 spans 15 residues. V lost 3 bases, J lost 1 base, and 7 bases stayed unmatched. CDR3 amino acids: CASSSRGSGSYEQYF. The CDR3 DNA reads TGTGCCAGCAGCTCCCGCGGGAGCGGATCCTACGAGCAGTACTTC. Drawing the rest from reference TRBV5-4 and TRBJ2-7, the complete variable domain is ETGVTQSPTHLIKTRGQQVTLRCSSQSGHNTVSWYQQALGQGPQFIFQYYREEENGRGNFPPRFSGLQFPNYSSELNVNALELDDSALYLCASSSRGSGSYEQYFGPGTRLTVT.

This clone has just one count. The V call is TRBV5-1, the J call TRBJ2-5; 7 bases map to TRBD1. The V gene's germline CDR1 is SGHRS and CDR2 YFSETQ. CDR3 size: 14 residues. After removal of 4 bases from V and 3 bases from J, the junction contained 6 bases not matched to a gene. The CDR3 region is CASSRTTGEETQYF. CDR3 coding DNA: TGCGCCAGCAGCCGAACCACAGGGGAAGAGACCCAGTACTTC.

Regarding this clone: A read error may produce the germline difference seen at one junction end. CDR3 region: CARSLPGFGIADTQYF. CDR3 sequence (DNA): TGTGCCCGCAGCCTCCCAGGGTTTGGTATAGCAGATACGCAGTATTTT. The rearrangement uses TRBV7-9 and TRBJ2-3, with a possible D match to TRBD1 (5 bases). The CDR3 loop spans 16 amino acids. Germline V gene sequence: CDR1 SEHNR, CDR2 FQNEAQ (reference sequence). The full variable domain, with the rest looked up from reference TRBV7-9 and TRBJ2-3, is DTGVSQNPRHKITKRGQNVTFRCDPISEHNRLYWYRQTLGQGPEFLTYFQNEAQLEKSRLLSDRFSAERPKGSFSTLEIQRTEQGDSAMYLCARSLPGFGIADTQYFGPGTRLTVL.

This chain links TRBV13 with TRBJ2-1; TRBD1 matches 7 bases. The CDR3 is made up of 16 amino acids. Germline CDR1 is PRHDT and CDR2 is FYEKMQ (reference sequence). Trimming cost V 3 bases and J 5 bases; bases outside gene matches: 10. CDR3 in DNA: TGTGCCAGCAGCTTCACTACCTTTGGGACAGACAATGAGCAGTTCTTC. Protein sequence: CASSFTTFGTDNEQFF.

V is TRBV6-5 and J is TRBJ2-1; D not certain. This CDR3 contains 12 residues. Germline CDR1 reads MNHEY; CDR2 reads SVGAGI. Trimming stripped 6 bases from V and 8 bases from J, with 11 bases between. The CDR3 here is CASRASKDEQFF. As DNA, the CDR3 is TGTGCCAGCAGAGCCTCGAAAGATGAGCAGTTCTTC.

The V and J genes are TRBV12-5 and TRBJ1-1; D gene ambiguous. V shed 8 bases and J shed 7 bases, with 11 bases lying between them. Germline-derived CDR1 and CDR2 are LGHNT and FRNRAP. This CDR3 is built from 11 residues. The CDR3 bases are TGTGCTAGTAGGAGAGACCGTGAAGCTTTCTTT. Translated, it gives CASRRDREAFF.

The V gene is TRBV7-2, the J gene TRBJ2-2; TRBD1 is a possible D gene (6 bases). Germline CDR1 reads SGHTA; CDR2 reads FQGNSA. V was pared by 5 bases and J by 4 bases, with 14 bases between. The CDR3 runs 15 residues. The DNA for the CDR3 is TGTGCCAGCAGCCCAACACAGGGTTTCACCGGGGAGCTGTTTTTT. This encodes CASSPTQGFTGELFF. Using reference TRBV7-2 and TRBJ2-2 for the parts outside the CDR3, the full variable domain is GAGVSQSPSNKVTEKGKDVELRCDPISGHTALYWYRQSLGQGLEFLIYFQGNSAPDKSGLPSDRFSAERTGGSVSTLTIQRTQQEDSAVYLCASSPTQGFTGELFFGEGSRLTVL.

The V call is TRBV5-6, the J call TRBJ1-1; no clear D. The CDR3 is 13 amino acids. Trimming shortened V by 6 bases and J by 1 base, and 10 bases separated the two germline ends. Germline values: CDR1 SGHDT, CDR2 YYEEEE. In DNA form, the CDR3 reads TGTGCCAGCACCGGGTTGGGGAACACTGAAGCTTTCTTT. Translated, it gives CASTGLGNTEAFF.

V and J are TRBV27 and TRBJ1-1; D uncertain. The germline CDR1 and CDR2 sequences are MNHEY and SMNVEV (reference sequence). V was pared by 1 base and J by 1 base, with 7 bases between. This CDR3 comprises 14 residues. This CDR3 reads CASSLFRQNTEAFF. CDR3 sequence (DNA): TGTGCCAGCAGTTTATTTCGACAGAACACTGAAGCTTTCTTT.

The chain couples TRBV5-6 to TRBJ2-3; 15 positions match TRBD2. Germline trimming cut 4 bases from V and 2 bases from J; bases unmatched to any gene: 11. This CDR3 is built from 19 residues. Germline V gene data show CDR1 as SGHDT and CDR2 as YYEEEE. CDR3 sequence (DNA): TGTGCCAGCAGCCCTCCGGGACTAGCGGGGGGAGACATCACAGATACGCAGTATTTT. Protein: CASSPPGLAGGDITDTQYF. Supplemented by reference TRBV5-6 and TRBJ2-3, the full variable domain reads DAGVTQSPTHLIKTRGQQVTLRCSPKSGHDTVSWYQQALGQGPQFIFQYYEEEERQRGNFPDRFSGHQFPNYSSELNVNALLLGDSALYLCASSPPGLAGGDITDTQYFGPGTRLTVL.

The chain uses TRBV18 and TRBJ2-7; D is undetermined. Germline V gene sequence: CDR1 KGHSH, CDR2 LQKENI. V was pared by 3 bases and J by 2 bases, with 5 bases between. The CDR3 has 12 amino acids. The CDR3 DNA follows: TGTGCCAGCTCACCCTCCGCCTACGAGCAGTACTTC. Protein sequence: CASSPSAYEQYF.

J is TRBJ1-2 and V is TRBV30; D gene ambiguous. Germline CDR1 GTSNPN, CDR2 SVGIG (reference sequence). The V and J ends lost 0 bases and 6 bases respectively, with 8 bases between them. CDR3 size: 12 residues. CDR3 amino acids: CAWSVARDGYTF. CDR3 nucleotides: TGTGCCTGGAGTGTAGCACGGGATGGCTACACCTTC.

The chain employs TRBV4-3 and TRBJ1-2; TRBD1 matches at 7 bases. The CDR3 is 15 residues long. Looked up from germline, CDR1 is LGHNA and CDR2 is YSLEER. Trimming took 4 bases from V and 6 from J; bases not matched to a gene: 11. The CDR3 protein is CASSRDLTGLNGYTF. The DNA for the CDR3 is TGCGCCAGCAGCCGAGACTTGACAGGGCTTAATGGCTACACCTTC.

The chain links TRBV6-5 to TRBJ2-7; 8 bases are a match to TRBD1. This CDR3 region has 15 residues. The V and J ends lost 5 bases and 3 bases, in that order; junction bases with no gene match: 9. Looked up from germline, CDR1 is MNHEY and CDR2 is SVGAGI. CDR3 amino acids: CASSQDRGPFYEQYF. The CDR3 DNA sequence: TGTGCCAGCAGTCAAGACAGGGGTCCATTCTACGAGCAGTACTTC.

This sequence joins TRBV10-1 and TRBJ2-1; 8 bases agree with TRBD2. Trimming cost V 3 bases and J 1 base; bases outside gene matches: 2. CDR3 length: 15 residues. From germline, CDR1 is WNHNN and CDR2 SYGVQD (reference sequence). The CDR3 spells CASSDGTRSYNEQFF. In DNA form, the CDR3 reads TGCGCCAGCAGTGACGGGACTAGGTCCTACAATGAGCAGTTCTTC.

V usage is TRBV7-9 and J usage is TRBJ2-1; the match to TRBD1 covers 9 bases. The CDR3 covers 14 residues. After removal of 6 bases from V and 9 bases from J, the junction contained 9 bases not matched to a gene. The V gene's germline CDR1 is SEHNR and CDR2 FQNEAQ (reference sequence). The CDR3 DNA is TGTGCCAGCAGTTTTCCGGGACAGGGCTCTGAGCAGTTCTTC. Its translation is CASSFPGQGSEQFF.

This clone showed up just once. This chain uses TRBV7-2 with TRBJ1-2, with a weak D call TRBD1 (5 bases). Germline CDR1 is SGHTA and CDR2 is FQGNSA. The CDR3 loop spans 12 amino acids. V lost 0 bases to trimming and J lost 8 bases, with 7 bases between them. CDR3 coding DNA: TGTGCCAGCAGCTTAGCCACAGGAGGCTACACCTTC. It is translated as CASSLATGGYTF.

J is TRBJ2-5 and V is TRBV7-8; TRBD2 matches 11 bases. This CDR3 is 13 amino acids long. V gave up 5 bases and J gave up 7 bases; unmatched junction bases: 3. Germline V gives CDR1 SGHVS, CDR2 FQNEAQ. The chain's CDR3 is CASSPGLAGTQYF. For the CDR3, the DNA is TGTGCCAGCAGCCCCGGACTAGCGGGGACCCAGTACTTC.

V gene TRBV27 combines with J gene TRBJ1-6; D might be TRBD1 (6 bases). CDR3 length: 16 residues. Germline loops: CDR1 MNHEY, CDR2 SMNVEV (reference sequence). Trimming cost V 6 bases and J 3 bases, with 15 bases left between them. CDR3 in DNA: TGTGCCAGCAGGTTAAACAGGGCTCTCTATAATTCACCCCTCCACTTT. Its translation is CASRLNRALYNSPLHF.

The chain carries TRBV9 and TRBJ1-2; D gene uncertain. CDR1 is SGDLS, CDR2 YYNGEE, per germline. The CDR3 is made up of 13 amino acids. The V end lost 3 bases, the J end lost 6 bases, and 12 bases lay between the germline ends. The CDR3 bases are TGTGCCAGCAGCGGAGGAACGAGTCATGGCTACACCTTC. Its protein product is CASSGGTSHGYTF.

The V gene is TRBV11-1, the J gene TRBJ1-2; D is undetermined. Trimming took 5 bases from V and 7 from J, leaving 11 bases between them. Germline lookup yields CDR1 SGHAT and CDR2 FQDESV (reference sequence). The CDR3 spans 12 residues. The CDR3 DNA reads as TGTGCCAGCAGCCTGGCAGGCTTTGGCTACACCTTC. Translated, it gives CASSLAGFGYTF.

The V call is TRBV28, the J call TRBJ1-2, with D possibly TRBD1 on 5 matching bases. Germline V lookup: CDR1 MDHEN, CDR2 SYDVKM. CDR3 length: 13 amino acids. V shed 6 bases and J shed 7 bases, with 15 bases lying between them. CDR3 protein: CASSLGHQTGYTF. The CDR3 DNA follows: TGTGCCAGCAGCCTAGGACATCAGACTGGCTACACCTTC.

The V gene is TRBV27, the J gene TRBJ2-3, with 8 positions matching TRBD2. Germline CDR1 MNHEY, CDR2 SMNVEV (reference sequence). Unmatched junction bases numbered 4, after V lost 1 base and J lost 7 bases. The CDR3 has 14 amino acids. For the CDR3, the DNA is TGTGCCAGCAGTTTATTAGCGGGACCGCATACGCAGTATTTT. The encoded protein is CASSLLAGPHTQYF.

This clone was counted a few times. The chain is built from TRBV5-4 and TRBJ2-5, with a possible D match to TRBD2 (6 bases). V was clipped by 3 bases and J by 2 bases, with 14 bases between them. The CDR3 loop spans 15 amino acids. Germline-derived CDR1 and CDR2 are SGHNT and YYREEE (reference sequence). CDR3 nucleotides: TGTGCCAGCAGCTCCGAGGGACTCCGGCAAGAGACCCAGTACTTC. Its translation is CASSSEGLRQETQYF. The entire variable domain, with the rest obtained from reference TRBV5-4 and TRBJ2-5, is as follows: ETGVTQSPTHLIKTRGQQVTLRCSSQSGHNTVSWYQQALGQGPQFIFQYYREEENGRGNFPPRFSGLQFPNYSSELNVNALELDDSALYLCASSSEGLRQETQYFGPGTRLLVL.

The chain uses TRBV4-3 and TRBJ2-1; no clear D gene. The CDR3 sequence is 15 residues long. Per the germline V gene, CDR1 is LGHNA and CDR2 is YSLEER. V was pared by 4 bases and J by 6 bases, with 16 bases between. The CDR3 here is CASSPRLEEVNEQFF. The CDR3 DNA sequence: TGCGCCAGCAGCCCCAGGTTAGAAGAAGTCAATGAGCAGTTCTTC.

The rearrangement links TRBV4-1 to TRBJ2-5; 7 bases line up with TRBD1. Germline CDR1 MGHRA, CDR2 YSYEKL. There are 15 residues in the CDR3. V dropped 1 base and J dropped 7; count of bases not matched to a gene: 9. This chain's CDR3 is CASSQGAGGRGTQYF. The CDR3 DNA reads TGCGCCAGCAGCCAAGGGGCAGGGGGACGAGGGACCCAGTACTTC.

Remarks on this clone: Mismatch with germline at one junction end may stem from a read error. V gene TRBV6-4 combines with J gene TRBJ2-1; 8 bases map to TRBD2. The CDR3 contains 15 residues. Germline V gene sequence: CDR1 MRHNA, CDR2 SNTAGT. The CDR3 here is CPSSDSGGQPNEQFF. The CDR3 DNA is TGTCCCAGCAGTGACTCGGGGGGGCAGCCCAATGAGCAGTTCTTC.

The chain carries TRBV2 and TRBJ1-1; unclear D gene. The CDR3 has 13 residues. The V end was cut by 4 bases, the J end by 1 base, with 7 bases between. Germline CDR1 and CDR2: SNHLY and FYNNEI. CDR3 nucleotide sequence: TGTGCCAGCAGTGTGAAAGCGAACACTGAAGCTTTCTTT. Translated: CASSVKANTEAFF.

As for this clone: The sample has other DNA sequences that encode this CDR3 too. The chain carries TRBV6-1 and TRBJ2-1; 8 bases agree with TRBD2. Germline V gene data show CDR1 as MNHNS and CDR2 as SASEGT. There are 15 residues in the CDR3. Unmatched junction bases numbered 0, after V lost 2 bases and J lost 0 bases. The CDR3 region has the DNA TGTGCCAGCAGTGAACTAGCGGGCTCCTACAATGAGCAGTTCTTC. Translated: CASSELAGSYNEQFF.

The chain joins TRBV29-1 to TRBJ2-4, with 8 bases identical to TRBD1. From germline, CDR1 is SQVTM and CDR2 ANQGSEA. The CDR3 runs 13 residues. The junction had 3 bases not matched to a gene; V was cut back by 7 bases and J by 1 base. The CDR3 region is CSARQGAKNIQYF. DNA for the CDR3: TGCAGCGCACGACAGGGGGCCAAAAACATTCAGTACTTC.

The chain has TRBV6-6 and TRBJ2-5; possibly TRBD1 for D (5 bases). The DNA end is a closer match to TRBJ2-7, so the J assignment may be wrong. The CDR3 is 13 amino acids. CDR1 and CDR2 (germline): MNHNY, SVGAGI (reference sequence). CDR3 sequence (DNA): TGTGCCAGCAGTTACTCGGACACCCACGAGCAGTACTTC. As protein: CASSYSDTHEQYF.

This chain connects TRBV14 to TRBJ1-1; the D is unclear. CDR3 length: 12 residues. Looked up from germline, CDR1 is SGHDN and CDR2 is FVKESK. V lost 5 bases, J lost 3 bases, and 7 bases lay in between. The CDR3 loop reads CASSSGYTEAFF. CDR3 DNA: TGTGCCAGCAGCTCCGGGTACACTGAAGCTTTCTTT.